Given below is one T cell receptor beta chain in context. The antigen is unknown. The data are from a study of cytomegalovirus exposure and HLA in healthy donors. This CDR3 is built from 15 residues. Germline V lookup: CDR1 MDHEN, CDR2 SYDVKM. V shed 3 bases, J shed 4 bases, and the junction held 3 bases outside the gene matches. This PCR relied on a set of 60 Vbeta primers and 13 Jbeta primers. The repertoire was sequenced with immunoSEQ multiplex PCR; TCRdb's copy has only in-frame clones and lacks some. The data contain more than 90,000 clones, roughly 68% of them singletons. General study results and limits: Of the V segments, some could not be distinguished, including TRBV6-2 and TRBV6-3, and were excluded. Three CMV-associated chains were confirmed in vitro to be specific for CMV antigens.

This sequence joins TRBV28 and TRBJ2-3, with TRBD1 matching 11 bases. This receptor was taken from a man aged 25-45 years in good health and CMV-seropositive. The sequenced material came from PBMCs. CDR3 sequence: CASSFGTGGADTQYF. Written as DNA, the CDR3 is TGTGCCAGCAGTTTTGGGACAGGGGGGGCAGATACGCAGTATTTT.